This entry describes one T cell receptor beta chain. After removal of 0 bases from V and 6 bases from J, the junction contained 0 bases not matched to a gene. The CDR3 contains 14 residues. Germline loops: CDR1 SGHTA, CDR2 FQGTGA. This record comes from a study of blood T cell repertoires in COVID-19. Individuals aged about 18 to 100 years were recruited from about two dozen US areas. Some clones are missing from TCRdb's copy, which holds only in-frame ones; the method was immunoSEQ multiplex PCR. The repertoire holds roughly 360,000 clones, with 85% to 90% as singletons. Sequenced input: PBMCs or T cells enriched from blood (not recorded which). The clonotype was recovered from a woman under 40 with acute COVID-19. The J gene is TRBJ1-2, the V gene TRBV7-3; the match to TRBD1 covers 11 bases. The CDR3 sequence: CASSLTGQGDGYTF. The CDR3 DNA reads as TGTGCCAGCAGCTTAACGGGACAGGGGGATGGCTACACCTTC.